A single T cell receptor beta chain is shown here with its context. The antigen is unknown. The CDR3 sequence is 16 residues long. CDR1 is SNHLY, CDR2 FYNNEI, per germline. After removal of 3 bases from V and 2 bases from J, the junction contained 4 bases not matched to a gene. TCRdb reprocessed the reads via MiXCR and lists one record per CDR3 protein. Of about 830,000 distinct CDR3 sequences listed, around a third are singletons. This sample was included in a study of T cell repertoires in cytomegalovirus infection. The receptor's source is a human donor in good health (CMV status not recorded). Some clones in this sample may be carry-over from other donors' samples. This specimen consisted of cultured CD8+ T cells from PBMCs, obtained from culture after CMV antigen stimulation. J is TRBJ2-1 and V is TRBV2, with TRBD2 matching 10 bases. The CDR3 loop reads CASSDPGLATYNEQFF. The CDR3 bases are TGTGCCAGCAGTGACCCGGGACTAGCGACCTACAATGAGCAGTTCTTC.